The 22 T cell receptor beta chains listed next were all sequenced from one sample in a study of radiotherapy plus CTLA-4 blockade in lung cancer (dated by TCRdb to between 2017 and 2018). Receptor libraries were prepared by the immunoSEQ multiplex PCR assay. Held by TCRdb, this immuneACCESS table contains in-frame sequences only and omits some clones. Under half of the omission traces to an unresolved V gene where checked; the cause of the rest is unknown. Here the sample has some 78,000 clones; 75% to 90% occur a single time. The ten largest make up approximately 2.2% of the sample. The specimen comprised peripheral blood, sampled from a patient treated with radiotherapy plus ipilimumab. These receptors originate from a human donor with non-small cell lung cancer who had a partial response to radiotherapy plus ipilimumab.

The CDR3 DNA follows: TGTGCCAGCAGCTTGGTAGGAGGGGAGACCCAGTACTTC. Residues: CASSLVGGETQYF. This chain connects TRBV5-4 to TRBJ2-5, with a possible D match to TRBD2 (6 bases). CDR3 length: 13 residues. The ends were cut back, 0 bases at V and 5 bases at J, with 8 bases in the middle. Germline CDR1 and CDR2: SGHNT and YYREEE (reference sequence).

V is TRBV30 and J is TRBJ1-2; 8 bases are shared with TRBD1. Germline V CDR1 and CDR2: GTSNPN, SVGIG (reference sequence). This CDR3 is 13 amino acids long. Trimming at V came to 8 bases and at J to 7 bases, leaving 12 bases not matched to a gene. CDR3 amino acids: CAQNPPGTGGYTF. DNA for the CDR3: TGTGCCCAAAACCCCCCCGGGACAGGTGGCTACACCTTC. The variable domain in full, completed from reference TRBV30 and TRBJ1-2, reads SQTIHQWPATLVQPVGSPLSLECTVEGTSNPNLYWYRQAAGRGLQLLFYSVGIGQISSEVPQNLSASRPQDRQFILSSKKLLLSDSGFYLCAQNPPGTGGYTFGSGTRLTVV.

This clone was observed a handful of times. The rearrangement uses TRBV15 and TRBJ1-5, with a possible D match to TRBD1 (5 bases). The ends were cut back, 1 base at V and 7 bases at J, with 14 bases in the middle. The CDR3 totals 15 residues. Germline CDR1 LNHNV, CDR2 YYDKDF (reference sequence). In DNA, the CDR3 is TGTGCCACCAGCAGAGTGGGCAGGGTGGAACAGCCCCAGCATTTT. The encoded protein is CATSRVGRVEQPQHF.

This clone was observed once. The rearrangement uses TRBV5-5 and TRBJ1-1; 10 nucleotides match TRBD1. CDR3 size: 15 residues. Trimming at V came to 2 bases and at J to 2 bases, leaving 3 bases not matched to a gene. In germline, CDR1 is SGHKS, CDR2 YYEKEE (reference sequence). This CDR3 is CASSFRDRGNTEAFF. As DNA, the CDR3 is TGTGCCAGCAGCTTCCGGGACAGGGGAAACACTGAAGCTTTCTTT.

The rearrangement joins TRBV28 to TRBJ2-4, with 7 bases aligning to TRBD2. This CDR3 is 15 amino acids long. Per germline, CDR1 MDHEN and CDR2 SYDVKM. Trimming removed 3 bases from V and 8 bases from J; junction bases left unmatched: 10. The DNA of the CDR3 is TGTGCCAGCAGTTTCCTCCGGGACTACATAGACATTCAGTACTTC. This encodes CASSFLRDYIDIQYF.

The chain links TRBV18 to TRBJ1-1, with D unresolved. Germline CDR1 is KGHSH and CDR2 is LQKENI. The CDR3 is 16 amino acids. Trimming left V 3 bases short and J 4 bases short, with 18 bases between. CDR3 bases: TGTGCCAGCTCACCGCCCAGCGTCGCGGTTGTCACTGAAGCTTTCTTT. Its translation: CASSPPSVAVVTEAFF.

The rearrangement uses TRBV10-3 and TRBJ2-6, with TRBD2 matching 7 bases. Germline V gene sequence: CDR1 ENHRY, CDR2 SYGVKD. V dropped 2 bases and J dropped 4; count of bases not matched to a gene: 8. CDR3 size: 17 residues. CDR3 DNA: TGTGCCATCAGTGAGATAGTGGGGGGGACCGGGGCCAACGTCCTGACTTTC. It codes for CAISEIVGGTGANVLTF.

The CDR3 spells CASSPPGLAGGEQYF. In DNA, the CDR3 is TGTGCCAGCAGTCCCCCGGGACTAGCGGGAGGCGAGCAGTACTTC. The V call is TRBV6-5, the J call TRBJ2-5; the match to TRBD2 covers 15 bases. The J call may be wrong; the DNA end is better matched by TRBJ2-7. The CDR3 runs to 15 residues. Germline-derived CDR1 and CDR2 are MNHEY and SVGAGI.

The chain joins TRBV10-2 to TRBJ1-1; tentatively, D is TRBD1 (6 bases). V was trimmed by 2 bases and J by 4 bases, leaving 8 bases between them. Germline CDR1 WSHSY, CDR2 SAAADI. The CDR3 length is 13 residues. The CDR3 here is CASSEVRGTEAFF. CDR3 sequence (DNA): TGCGCCAGCAGTGAGGTCAGGGGCACTGAAGCTTTCTTT.

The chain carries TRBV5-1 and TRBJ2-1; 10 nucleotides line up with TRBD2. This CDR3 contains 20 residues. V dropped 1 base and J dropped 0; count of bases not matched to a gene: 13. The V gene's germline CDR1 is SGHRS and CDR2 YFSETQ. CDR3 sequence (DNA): TGCGCCAGCAGCTTGTTTTCGGCTAGCGGGAGCAGCGGCTCCTACAATGAGCAGTTCTTC. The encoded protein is CASSLFSASGSSGSYNEQFF.

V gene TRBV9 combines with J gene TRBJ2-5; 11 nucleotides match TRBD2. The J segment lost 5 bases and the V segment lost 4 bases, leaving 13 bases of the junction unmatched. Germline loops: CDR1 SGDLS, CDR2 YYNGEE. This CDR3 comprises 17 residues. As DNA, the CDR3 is TGTGCCAGCAGCCCAATACCCCTAGCGGGGGGTGTGGAGACCCAGTACTTC. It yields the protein CASSPIPLAGGVETQYF.

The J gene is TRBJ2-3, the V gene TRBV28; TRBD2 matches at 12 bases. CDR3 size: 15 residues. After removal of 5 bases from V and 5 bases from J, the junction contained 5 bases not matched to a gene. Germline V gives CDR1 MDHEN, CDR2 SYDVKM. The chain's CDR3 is CASSSMGLAGDTQYF. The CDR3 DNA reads TGTGCCAGCAGTAGTATGGGACTAGCGGGAGATACGCAGTATTTT.

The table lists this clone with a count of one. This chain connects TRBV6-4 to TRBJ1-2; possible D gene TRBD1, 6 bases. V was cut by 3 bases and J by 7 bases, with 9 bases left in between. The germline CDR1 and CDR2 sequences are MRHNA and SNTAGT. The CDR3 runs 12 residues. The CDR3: CASSERGSGYTF. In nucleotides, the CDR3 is TGTGCCAGCAGTGAAAGGGGGTCTGGCTACACCTTC.

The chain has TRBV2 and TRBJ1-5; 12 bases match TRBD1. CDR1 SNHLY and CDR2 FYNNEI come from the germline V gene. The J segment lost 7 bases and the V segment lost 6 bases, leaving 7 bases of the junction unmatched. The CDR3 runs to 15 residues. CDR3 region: CASRQSGTGGQPQHF. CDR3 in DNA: TGTGCCAGCAGGCAGTCCGGGACAGGGGGCCAGCCCCAGCATTTT.

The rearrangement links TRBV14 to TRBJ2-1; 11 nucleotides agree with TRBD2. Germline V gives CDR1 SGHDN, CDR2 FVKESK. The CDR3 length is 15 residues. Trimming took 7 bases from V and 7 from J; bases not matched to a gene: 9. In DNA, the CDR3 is TGTGCCAGCAACAGACTAGCGGGGATCCCGAATGAGCAGTTCTTC. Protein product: CASNRLAGIPNEQFF.

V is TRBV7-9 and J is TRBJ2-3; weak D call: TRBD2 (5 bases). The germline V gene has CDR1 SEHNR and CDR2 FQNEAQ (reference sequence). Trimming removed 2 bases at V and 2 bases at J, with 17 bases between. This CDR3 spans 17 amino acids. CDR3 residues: CASSLRRAGINTDTQYF. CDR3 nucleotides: TGTGCCAGCAGCTTAAGGCGGGCCGGGATCAACACAGATACGCAGTATTTT.

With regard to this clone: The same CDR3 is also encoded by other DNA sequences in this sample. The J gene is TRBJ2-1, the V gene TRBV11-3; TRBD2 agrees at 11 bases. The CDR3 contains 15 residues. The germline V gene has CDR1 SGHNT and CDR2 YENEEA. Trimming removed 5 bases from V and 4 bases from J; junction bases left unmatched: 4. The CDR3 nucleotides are TGTGCCAGCAGCCCCGGGACTAGCGGATACAATGAGCAGTTCTTC. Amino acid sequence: CASSPGTSGYNEQFF.

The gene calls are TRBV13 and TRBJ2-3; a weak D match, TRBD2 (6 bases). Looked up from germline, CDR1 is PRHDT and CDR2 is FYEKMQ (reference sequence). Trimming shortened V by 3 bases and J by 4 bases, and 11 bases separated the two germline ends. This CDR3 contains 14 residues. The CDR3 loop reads CASSLAGISDTQYF. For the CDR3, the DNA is TGTGCCAGCAGCTTGGCGGGGATATCAGATACGCAGTATTTT.

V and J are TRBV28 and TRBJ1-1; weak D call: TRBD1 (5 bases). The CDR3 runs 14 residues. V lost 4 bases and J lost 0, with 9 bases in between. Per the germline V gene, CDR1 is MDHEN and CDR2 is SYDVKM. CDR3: CASSSGLMNTEAFF. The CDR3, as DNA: TGTGCCAGCAGTTCAGGGCTCATGAACACTGAAGCTTTCTTT.

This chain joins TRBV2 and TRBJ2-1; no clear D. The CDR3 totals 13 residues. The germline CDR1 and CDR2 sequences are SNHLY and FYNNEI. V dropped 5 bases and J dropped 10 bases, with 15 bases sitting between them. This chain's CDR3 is CASSTTAPPEQFF. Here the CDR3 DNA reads TGTGCCAGCAGTACCACTGCACCCCCGGAGCAGTTCTTC.

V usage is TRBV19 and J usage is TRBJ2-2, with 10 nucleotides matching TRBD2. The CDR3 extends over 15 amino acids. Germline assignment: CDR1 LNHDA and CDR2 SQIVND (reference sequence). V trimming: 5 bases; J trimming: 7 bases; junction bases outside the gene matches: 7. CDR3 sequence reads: CASSGLAGASGELFF. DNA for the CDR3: TGTGCCAGTAGTGGCCTAGCGGGAGCGAGCGGGGAGCTGTTTTTT. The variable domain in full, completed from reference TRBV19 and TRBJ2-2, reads DGGITQSPKYLFRKEGQNVTLSCEQNLNHDAMYWYRQDPGQGLRLIYYSQIVNDFQKGDIAEGYSVSREKKESFPLTVTSAQKNPTAFYLCASSGLAGASGELFFGEGSRLTVL.

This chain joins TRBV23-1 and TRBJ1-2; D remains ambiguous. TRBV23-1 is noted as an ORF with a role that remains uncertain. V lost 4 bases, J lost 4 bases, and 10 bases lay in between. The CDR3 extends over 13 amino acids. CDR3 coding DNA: TGCGCCAGCAGTCCGGTTCGTAGCTATGGCTACACCTTC. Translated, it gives CASSPVRSYGYTF.